The 29 T cell receptor beta chains given below trace back to one sample, sequenced in a study of molecular identifiers for immune sequencing clone quantification. One entry per CDR3 protein results from TCRdb running MiXCR on the PCR reads. The sample consists of tens of thousands of distinct CDR3 sequences, around 18% of them appearing once. Sample: naive CD8+ T cells from blood, with Jurkat cell RNA spiked in. Specified subset: FACS-sorted CD8+CD4-CCR7+CD45RA+ naive T cells. The source is a human donor in good health. Some libraries in this study had Jurkat cell RNA spiked in.

A word on this clonotype: A read error may explain this, as a much larger clone is one base away. This chain joins TRBV4-1 and TRBJ2-3, with TRBD2 matching 9 bases. This CDR3 comprises 16 residues. The germline V gene encodes CDR1 MGHRA and CDR2 YSYEKL. In DNA form, the CDR3 reads TGCGCCAGCAGCCCACCGGGACTAGCCTTCACAGGTACGCAGTATTTT. It codes for CASSPPGLAFTGTQYF.

This clonotype appeared many times. V is TRBV7-8 and J is TRBJ2-7, with 8 bases that match TRBD2. Per the germline V gene, CDR1 is SGHVS and CDR2 is FQNEAQ. The V gene end was trimmed by 1 base and the J gene end by 3 bases; junction bases not matched to a gene: 5. The CDR3 has 15 amino acids. The CDR3 sequence: CASSLEGLADYEQYF. The CDR3 bases are TGTGCCAGCAGCTTAGAAGGACTAGCAGACTACGAGCAGTACTTC.

The rearrangement joins TRBV9 to TRBJ2-7; D unclear. Germline lookup yields CDR1 SGDLS and CDR2 YYNGEE. Trimming removed 3 bases from V and 8 bases from J, with 9 bases in between. This CDR3 is 11 amino acids long. The CDR3, as DNA: TGTGCCAGCAGCGAAGGGAACAAGCAGTACTTC. Translation: CASSEGNKQYF.

This clonotype has at least ten counts. V usage is TRBV7-2 and J usage is TRBJ2-3, with a tentative D call TRBD2 (6 bases). The CDR3 runs 14 residues. The V and J ends lost 6 bases and 4 bases respectively, with 14 bases between them. The V gene's germline CDR1 is SGHTA and CDR2 FQGNSA. The CDR3 here is CASRRGVGPDTQYF. The CDR3 coding sequence is TGTGCCAGCAGGCGGGGAGTGGGTCCAGATACGCAGTATTTT.

This clonotype was recorded at least ten times. The DNA for the CDR3 is TGCAGCGCCCAACGGGAGTCCTACAATGAGCAGTTCTTC. The encoded protein is CSAQRESYNEQFF. This chain uses TRBV29-1 with TRBJ2-1; weak D call: TRBD2 (6 bases). The germline V gene encodes CDR1 SQVTM and CDR2 ANQGSEA. This CDR3 has 13 amino acids. The V and J ends lost 7 bases and 1 base respectively, with 11 bases between them.

The rearrangement links TRBV28 to TRBJ2-7, with 12 nucleotides matching TRBD2. CDR3 length equals 17 residues. Per germline, CDR1 MDHEN and CDR2 SYDVKM. V was pared by 3 bases and J by 0 bases, with 6 bases of the junction left unmatched. The CDR3 loop is CASSLRLAGASSYEQYF. CDR3 nucleotides: TGTGCCAGCAGTTTGAGACTAGCGGGAGCTAGCTCCTACGAGCAGTACTTC.

The chain is built from TRBV11-2 and TRBJ2-7, with 7 positions matching TRBD1. V was pared by 5 bases and J by 3 bases, with 4 bases of the junction left unmatched. Germline V gives CDR1 SGHAT, CDR2 FQNNGV. The CDR3 is 13 amino acids. The CDR3 DNA reads as TGTGCCAGCAGCCCAGGGACAGACTACGAGCAGTACTTC. Translating gives CASSPGTDYEQYF.

The CDR3 DNA sequence: TGTGCCAGCAGTGAGGTGCCAGCGGGAGACGCCCTAGCAACAGATACGCAGTATTTT. This codes for CASSEVPAGDALATDTQYF. The rearrangement joins TRBV25-1 to TRBJ2-3, with TRBD2 identical over 8 bases. There are 19 residues in the CDR3. V dropped 3 bases and J dropped 3; count of bases not matched to a gene: 17. Germline-derived CDR1 and CDR2 are MGHDK and SYGVNS.

Note on this clonotype: A read error may account for a junction end that differs from germline. V and J are TRBV5-3 and TRBJ2-5; D is uncertain. TRBV5-3 is an ORF, with its function uncertain. The CDR3 contains 12 residues. CDR3 amino acids: CASSLMTETQYF. For the CDR3, the DNA is TGTGCCAGCAGCTTGATGACAGAGACCCAGTACTTC.

CDR3 sequence: CSVRLVDSNEQFF. CDR3 sequence (DNA): TGCAGCGTCCGTTTGGTGGACTCCAATGAGCAGTTCTTC. This chain connects TRBV29-1 to TRBJ2-1; tentative D call: TRBD2 (5 bases). V was pared by 6 bases and J by 6 bases, with 15 bases between. CDR1 is SQVTM, CDR2 ANQGSEA, per germline. The CDR3 has 13 residues.

This clonotype was observed many times. V gene TRBV2 combines with J gene TRBJ2-3; TRBD1 might be the D (6 bases). Per germline, CDR1 SNHLY and CDR2 FYNNEI. V was shortened by 8 bases and J by 10 bases, with 19 bases between the two germline ends. The CDR3 has 13 residues. CDR3 protein: CASADPTRGAQYF. CDR3 bases: TGTGCCAGCGCCGACCCGACCAGGGGTGCGCAGTATTTT.

CDR3 in amino acids: CASSFGTTQDEQYF. In DNA form, the CDR3 reads TGCGCCAGCAGCTTCGGGACCACTCAAGACGAGCAGTACTTC. The chain recombines TRBV5-1 with TRBJ2-7; D tentatively fits TRBD1 or TRBD2 (5 bases each). The V end lost 2 bases, the J end lost 5 bases, and 14 bases lay between the germline ends. CDR1 is SGHRS, CDR2 YFSETQ, per germline. CDR3 length equals 14 residues.

Details on this clonotype: The junction differs from germline at one of its ends, possibly a read error. The rearrangement joins TRBV5-3 to TRBJ2-3; unclear D gene. TRBV5-3 is identified as an open reading frame with a role that is uncertain. This CDR3 comprises 14 residues. CDR3 amino acids: CASSFGPVADTQYF. The CDR3 DNA reads as TGTGCCAGCAGCTTTGGGCCCGTCGCAGATACGCAGTATTTT.

Worth noting for this clonotype: Possible read error: a much larger clone is one base away. The gene calls are TRBV11-2 and TRBJ2-7, with 8 positions matching TRBD2. Germline V gene lookup returns CDR1 SGHAT and CDR2 FQNNGV. The CDR3 is 15 residues long. The CDR3 loop reads CASGLVAGGMYEQYF. The CDR3 DNA reads as TGTGCCAGCGGCTTAGTCGCGGGAGGAATGTACGAGCAGTACTTC.

This clonotype has a count of ten or more. The rearrangement uses TRBV4-1 and TRBJ1-5, with a tentative D call TRBD1 (5 bases). The V gene's germline CDR1 is MGHRA and CDR2 YSYEKL. The CDR3 extends over 16 amino acids. V was trimmed by 5 bases and J by 2 bases, leaving 16 bases between them. CDR3 sequence (DNA): TGCGCCAGCAGCACCAGTTTGGGGGTTGGCAATCAGCCCCAGCATTTT. This translates into CASSTSLGVGNQPQHF.

Only a few counts were recorded for this clonotype. The rearrangement uses TRBV27 and TRBJ1-5; no firm D call. Between the trimmed V and J ends, which lost 4 bases and 3 bases, there was a span of 13 bases. In germline, CDR1 is MNHEY, CDR2 SMNVEV (reference sequence). This CDR3 is built from 15 residues. DNA for the CDR3: TGTGCCAGCAGTTCTGGGTTGGTGGTCAATCAGCCCCAGCATTTT. Translated: CASSSGLVVNQPQHF.

The sample holds many counts of this clonotype. V is TRBV7-9 and J is TRBJ2-7, with 11 bases fitting TRBD1. The V gene end was trimmed by 6 bases and the J gene end by 0 bases; junction bases not matched to a gene: 4. The germline gives CDR1 SEHNR, CDR2 FQNEAQ (reference sequence). This CDR3 has 15 residues. The CDR3 DNA follows: TGTGCCAGCAGTTCGGACAGGGGGCCCTCCTACGAGCAGTACTTC. It specifies CASSSDRGPSYEQYF.

The chain links TRBV7-9 to TRBJ1-2; D unclear. Germline lookup yields CDR1 SEHNR and CDR2 FQNEAQ (reference sequence). The CDR3 runs 16 residues. V shed 1 base and J shed 1 base, with 13 bases lying between them. The CDR3 loop reads CASSLDLGIFNYGYTF. The CDR3 nucleotides read TGTGCCAGCAGCTTAGACCTGGGGATCTTTAACTATGGCTACACCTTC.

This clonotype appeared a few times. A much larger clonotype is one base distant, so this may be a read error. This chain uses TRBV7-8 with TRBJ2-3; D uncertain. CDR3 length: 13 residues. Trimming removed 1 base from V and 6 bases from J, with 8 bases in between. Looked up from germline, CDR1 is SGHVS and CDR2 is FQNEAQ. CDR3 sequence (DNA): TGTGCCAGCAGCTTAGGTACCACGGATACGCAGTATTTT. Translating gives CASSLGTTDTQYF.

This clonotype was observed many times. The chain couples TRBV28 to TRBJ2-5, with TRBD1 as a possible D gene (5 bases). CDR3 length: 13 residues. V lost 3 bases and J lost 5, with 10 bases in between. Germline V lookup: CDR1 MDHEN, CDR2 SYDVKM. This CDR3 reads CASSLNRRETQYF. The CDR3 DNA follows: TGTGCCAGCAGTTTGAACAGGCGGGAGACCCAGTACTTC.

The chain recombines TRBV19 with TRBJ2-1; 8 positions agree with TRBD2. V shed 4 bases and J 9 bases; nucleotides not matched to a gene: 11. The V gene's germline CDR1 is LNHDA and CDR2 SQIVND (reference sequence). The CDR3 totals 15 residues. The CDR3 nucleotides read TGTGCCAGTAGTACCTACGGACTAGCAGATACTGAGCAGTTCTTC. It translates to CASSTYGLADTEQFF.

This clonotype has a count of ten or more. The chain joins TRBV6-5 to TRBJ1-6; TRBD1 matches at 9 bases. V shed 8 bases and J 8 bases; nucleotides not matched to a gene: 16. Germline V lookup: CDR1 MNHEY, CDR2 SVGAGI. CDR3 length: 17 residues. The CDR3 DNA reads TGTGCCAGCGGGGAGTACCGGGACAGGGATTTTCATTCACCCCTCCACTTT. It codes for CASGEYRDRDFHSPLHF.

This clonotype was found many times. V usage is TRBV28 and J usage is TRBJ2-7; 12 nucleotides match TRBD2. CDR1 and CDR2 from the germline V gene are MDHEN and SYDVKM. V lost 4 bases, J lost 1 base, and 5 bases stayed unmatched. The CDR3 consists of 16 residues. Here the CDR3 DNA reads TGTGCCAGCAGTTCCCGACTAGCGGGAGTGTCCTACGAGCAGTACTTC. It yields the protein CASSSRLAGVSYEQYF.

Turning to this clonotype: As the CDR3 is not closed by the conserved phenylalanine or tryptophan, this likely results from a read error. The CDR3 here is CASSAQEGGLDTQYL. The CDR3 DNA reads as TGTGCCAGCAGTGCTCAGGAGGGGGGGCTTGATACGCAGTATCTT. V usage is TRBV6-1 and J usage is TRBJ2-3, with a tentative D call TRBD2 (7 bases). The germline V gene encodes CDR1 MNHNS and CDR2 SASEGT. V lost 4 bases, J lost 6 bases, and 17 bases lay in between. The CDR3 loop spans 15 amino acids.

Points on this clonotype: This sequence may be a read error, since a much larger clone differs from it by one base. This sequence joins TRBV7-3 and TRBJ2-1; D perhaps matches TRBD1 (6 bases). The germline CDR1 and CDR2 sequences are SGHTA and FQGTGA. The CDR3 loop spans 12 amino acids. Trimming stripped 5 bases from V and 7 bases from J, with 9 bases between. CDR3 residues: CASSPQGNEQFF. In DNA, the CDR3 is TGTGCCAGCAGCCCCCAGGGGAATGAGCAGTTCTTC.

This clonotype was counted ten times or more. The gene calls are TRBV27 and TRBJ1-1; TRBD1 agrees at 7 bases. The J segment lost 4 bases and the V segment lost 2 bases, leaving 7 bases of the junction unmatched. This CDR3 has 15 residues. CDR1 and CDR2 from the germline V gene are MNHEY and SMNVEV (reference sequence). CDR3 protein: CASSLTGVLGTEAFF. CDR3 nucleotide sequence: TGTGCCAGCAGTTTAACAGGGGTTTTAGGCACTGAAGCTTTCTTT.

This clonotype occurred many times. The genes are TRBV20-1 and TRBJ1-6, with TRBD1 as a possible D gene (6 bases). Per the germline V gene, CDR1 is DFQATT and CDR2 is SNEGSKA (reference sequence). The CDR3 runs to 13 residues. V lost 3 bases to trimming and J lost 14 bases, with 17 bases between them. CDR3 in DNA: TGCAGTGCTAGGCCCATCCGGGACATGTCCCTCCACTTT. It specifies CSARPIRDMSLHF.

This clonotype appeared many times. This chain connects TRBV7-8 to TRBJ2-7; D not certain. CDR1 and CDR2 (germline): SGHVS, FQNEAQ. V lost 4 bases to trimming and J lost 3 bases, with 10 bases between them. This CDR3 is built from 13 residues. The CDR3 sequence: CASSSRPNYEQYF. The CDR3 nucleotides are TGTGCCAGCAGCTCCCGGCCTAACTACGAGCAGTACTTC.

As for this clonotype: A clone one base away is much larger, so this may be a read error. The V call is TRBV7-9, the J call TRBJ2-1; D might be TRBD1 or TRBD2, each matching 6 bases. CDR3 length: 13 amino acids. Trimming stripped 7 bases from V and 6 bases from J, with 13 bases between. Germline V lookup: CDR1 SEHNR, CDR2 FQNEAQ (reference sequence). The CDR3 is CASIPGARNEQFF. As DNA, the CDR3 is TGTGCCAGCATCCCGGGGGCACGCAATGAGCAGTTCTTC.